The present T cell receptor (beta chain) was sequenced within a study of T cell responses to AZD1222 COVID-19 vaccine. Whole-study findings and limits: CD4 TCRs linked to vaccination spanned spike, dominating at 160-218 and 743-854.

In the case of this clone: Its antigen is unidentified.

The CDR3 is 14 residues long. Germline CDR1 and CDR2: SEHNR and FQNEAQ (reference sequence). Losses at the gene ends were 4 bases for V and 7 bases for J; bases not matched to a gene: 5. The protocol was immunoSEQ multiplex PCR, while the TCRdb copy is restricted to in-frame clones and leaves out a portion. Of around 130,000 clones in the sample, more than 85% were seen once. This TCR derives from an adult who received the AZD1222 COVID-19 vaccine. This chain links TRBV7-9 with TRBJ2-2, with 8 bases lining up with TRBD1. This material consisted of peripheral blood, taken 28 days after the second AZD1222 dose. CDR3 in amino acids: CASSWDRRFGELFF. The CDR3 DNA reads TGTGCCAGCAGCTGGGACAGGAGATTCGGGGAGCTGTTTTTT.